This is a list of T cell receptor beta chains from one sample in a study of blood T cells in healthy people across ages. TCRdb itself ran the 5' RACE reads through MiXCR, one entry per CDR3 protein. The sample carries about 1.6 million distinct CDR3 sequences, about 32% recorded once. Sequenced material: blood. The receptors derive from a woman in her thirties in good health. CDR3s include the opening cysteine and the closing phenylalanine or tryptophan. The D gene is left open where the match is weak. Only part of the rows carry a size: once, few, many, or a class if the clone is expanded.

d_call,clone_size,j_call,v_call,cdr3_aa,cdr3_nt
TRBD2,few,TRBJ2-2,TRBV9,CASSWTSGSGGELFF,TGTGCCAGCAGTTGGACTAGCGGGAGCGGCGGGGAGCTGTTTTTT
TRBD1,few,TRBJ1-1,TRBV6-2/TRBV6-3,CASSYWDRSTEAFF,TGTGCCAGCAGTTACTGGGACAGGAGCACTGAAGCTTTCTTT
TRBD2,.,TRBJ2-7,TRBV27,CASWGGRHFYEQYF,TGTGCCAGCTGGGGGGGAAGGCATTTCTACGAGCAGTACTTC
TRBD2,few,TRBJ2-1,TRBV7-2,CASSSPGLVIEQFF,TGTGCCAGCAGCTCCCCGGGACTAGTAATAGAGCAGTTCTTC
TRBD2,many,TRBJ2-5,TRBV13,CASSHRQREGLETQYF,TGTGCCAGCAGCCACCGGCAGCGGGAGGGGTTAGAGACCCAGTACTTC
.,.,TRBJ2-3,TRBV9,CASSAGLAHVDTQYF,TGTGCCAGCAGCGCAGGACTGGCCCATGTAGATACGCAGTATTTT
TRBD1,.,TRBJ1-2,TRBV20-1,CSAIPGGTGGYTF,TGCAGTGCAATTCCAGGGGGTACGGGAGGCTACACCTTC
.,.,TRBJ2-3,TRBV4-2,CASSQDAGTCTQYF,TGTGCCAGCAGCCAAGATGCGGGCACATGTACGCAGTATTTT
.,.,TRBJ2-7,TRBV27,CACGQAYEQYF,TGTGCCTGCGGACAAGCTTACGAGCAGTACTTC
.,once,TRBJ2-3,TRBV7-3,CASSTNSEDTQYF,TGTGCCAGCAGCACCAACTCGGAAGATACGCAGTATTTT
TRBD2,few,TRBJ2-7,TRBV4-2,CASSQEAGGFEGSEQYF,TGTGCCAGCAGCCAAGAGGCGGGGGGTTTTGAGGGGAGTGAGCAGTACTTC
TRBD2,many,TRBJ2-7,TRBV3-1,CASNLAGNYEQYF,TGTGCCAGCAACCTAGCGGGTAACTACGAGCAGTACTTC
.,few,TRBJ2-7,TRBV24-1,CATSDPYGGPHEQYF,TGTGCCACCAGTGACCCCTACGGGGGCCCCCACGAGCAGTACTTC
.,.,TRBJ2-3,TRBV4-1,CASSQGGGTTDTQYF,TGCGCCAGCAGCCAAGGCGGCGGGACGACAGATACGCAGTATTTT
.,few,TRBJ1-5,TRBV24-1,CATSDGSVSNQPQHF,TGTGCCACCAGTGATGGAAGCGTTAGCAATCAGCCCCAGCATTTT
TRBD1,.,TRBJ1-5,TRBV6-1,CASSEARGGRFQPQHF,TGTGCCAGCAGTGAAGCGCGAGGGGGCAGGTTTCAGCCCCAGCATTTT
.,.,TRBJ2-1,TRBV5-1,CASTSDGGRSYNEQFF,TGCGCCAGCACGTCAGACGGGGGAAGGTCCTACAATGAGCAGTTCTTC
.,.,TRBJ2-5,TRBV10-3,CAISESAKGVGQETQYF,TGTGCCATCAGTGAGTCGGCGAAGGGGGTTGGACAAGAGACCCAGTACTTC
.,few,TRBJ2-7,TRBV7-9,CASSTEGGEQYF,TGTGCCAGCAGCACCGAAGGAGGCGAGCAGTACTTC
.,few,TRBJ2-2,TRBV7-2,CASSLFFRGNTGELFF,TGTGCCAGCAGCTTATTTTTTAGGGGCAACACCGGGGAGCTGTTTTTT
TRBD2,once,TRBJ2-1,TRBV14,CASSQFKSGSRDEQFF,TGTGCCAGCAGCCAATTCAAAAGCGGGAGTCGGGATGAGCAGTTCTTC
.,.,TRBJ1-2,TRBV7-9,CASSLATGLGYTF,TGTGCCAGCAGCTTAGCGACGGGGCTTGGCTACACCTTC
TRBD1,.,TRBJ1-2,TRBV7-9,CASSPRTGGPTNYGYTF,TGTGCCAGCAGCCCGAGGACAGGGGGCCCTACTAACTATGGCTACACCTTC
.,few,TRBJ2-5,TRBV21-1,CASRVLKRGGGETQYF,TGTGCCAGCAGGGTTTTAAAGAGAGGGGGTGGGGAGACCCAGTACTTC
.,many,TRBJ2-1,TRBV20-1,CSAREEGFEQFF,TGCAGTGCTAGAGAGGAGGGGTTTGAGCAGTTCTTC
.,.,TRBJ1-1,TRBV29-1,CSVARLRNTEAFF,TGCAGCGTTGCCCGGCTGAGGAACACTGAAGCTTTCTTT
TRBD2,.,TRBJ2-1,TRBV7-4,CASSLAGGPPFSYNEQFF,TGTGCCAGCAGCCTAGCGGGGGGGCCTCCTTTTAGCTACAATGAGCAGTTCTTC
.,.,TRBJ2-7,TRBV28,CASSLVQGNSYEQYF,TGTGCCAGCAGTTTAGTCCAGGGCAACTCCTACGAGCAGTACTTC
.,.,TRBJ1-6,TRBV6-2/TRBV6-3,CASSSGLHRGGDSPLHF,TGTGCCAGCAGTTCCGGGCTTCACCGAGGGGGGGATTCACCCCTCCACTTT
TRBD1,.,TRBJ2-7,TRBV6-2/TRBV6-3,CATRLSTGGREQYF,TGTGCCACACGCCTTTCTACAGGGGGGAGAGAGCAGTACTTC
.,.,TRBJ1-2,TRBV10-3,CAISESLTGESGYTF,TGTGCCATCAGTGAGTCTTTAACGGGGGAAAGTGGCTACACCTTC
TRBD2,.,TRBJ2-3,TRBV20-1,CSASQSSPLAGYTDTQYF,TGCAGTGCTAGTCAATCATCGCCGCTAGCGGGATACACAGATACGCAGTATTTT
.,many,TRBJ2-3,TRBV15,CATSRTKGVGILPDTQYF,TGTGCCACCAGCAGGACGAAGGGGGTTGGTATTCTTCCAGATACGCAGTATTTT